This entry describes one T cell receptor (beta chain). The antigen is undetermined. V lost 5 bases and J 4 bases, leaving 11 bases between the germline ends. The CDR3 totals 13 residues. The data belong to a study of T-cell memory formation after mild COVID-19. From 5'RACE with constant-segment primers came TCR alpha and TCR beta cDNA libraries that carried sample barcodes and UMIs. Each CDR3 protein is one row after TCRdb ran MiXCR on the 5' RACE reads. The profile covers a few hundred thousand distinct CDR3 sequences, with approximately 16% appearing a single time and approximately 20% taken by the ten largest. Study-level points and caveats: Among contracting clones, CD4+ were mainly CM/EM and CD8+ enriched in EMRA. Contracting clones from day 15 to 85 had balanced CD4/CD8; later expanders favoured CD4+. Some clones that responded were present in memory (sampled pre-infection), which suggests cross-reactive memory joined.

This receptor was obtained from a man aged 18 to 29 who had mild COVID-19 (a few samples of this study predate the infection). Cell type and time point are not known. The sequenced sample consisted of PBMCs or a T cell subset sorted from them (not recorded which). The chain couples TRBV12-3 or TRBV12-4 to TRBJ2-5, with D uncertain. CDR3 sequence (DNA): TGTGCCAGCAGTCAAGGACCCTCAGAGACCCAGTACTTC. Translation: CASSQGPSETQYF.